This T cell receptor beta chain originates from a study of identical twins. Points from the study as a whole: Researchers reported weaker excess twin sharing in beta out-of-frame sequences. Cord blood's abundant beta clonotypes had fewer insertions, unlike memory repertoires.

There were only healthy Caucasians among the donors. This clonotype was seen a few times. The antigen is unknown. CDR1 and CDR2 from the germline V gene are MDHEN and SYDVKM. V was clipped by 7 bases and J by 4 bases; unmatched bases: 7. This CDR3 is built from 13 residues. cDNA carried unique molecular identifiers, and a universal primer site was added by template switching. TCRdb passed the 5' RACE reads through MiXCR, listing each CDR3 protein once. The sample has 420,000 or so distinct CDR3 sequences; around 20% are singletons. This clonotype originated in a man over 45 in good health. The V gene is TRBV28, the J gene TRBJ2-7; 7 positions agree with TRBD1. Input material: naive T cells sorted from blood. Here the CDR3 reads CASNRQGSYEQYF. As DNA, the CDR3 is TGTGCCAGCAACCGACAGGGTTCTTACGAGCAGTACTTC.